The 9 T cell receptor beta chains below were found in one sample sequenced in a study of T cell responses to AZD1222 COVID-19 vaccine. Clones were read by immunoSEQ multiplex PCR, and TCRdb kept only the in-frame ones, dropping some. The sample has 66,000 or so clones, approximately 85% seen once; the top ten hold 23%. This material consisted of peripheral blood, taken on day 0 of MenACWY control vaccination. All receptors come from an adult in good health.

The J gene is TRBJ1-1, the V gene TRBV30; a weak D match, TRBD1 (6 bases). Germline assignment: CDR1 GTSNPN and CDR2 SVGIG (reference sequence). The CDR3 consists of 13 residues. Trimming removed 6 bases from V and 1 base from J, with 12 bases in between. CDR3 nucleotide sequence: TGTGCCTGTATTGGACAGCCGAACACTGAAGCTTTCTTT. Encoded protein: CACIGQPNTEAFF.

The chain has TRBV10-2 and TRBJ2-2, with D perhaps assigned TRBD1 or TRBD2 (6 bases each). CDR1 is WSHSY and CDR2 is SAAADI in the germline V gene. V was cut by 0 bases and J by 4 bases, with 9 bases left in between. This CDR3 is 15 amino acids long. CDR3 in amino acids: CASSESGGGTGELFF. CDR3 bases: TGCGCCAGCAGTGAGTCCGGGGGCGGCACCGGGGAGCTGTTTTTT.

At least ten counts were recorded for this clone. This chain joins TRBV9 and TRBJ2-3; D ambiguous. The length of the CDR3 is 14 residues. Trimming shortened V by 2 bases and J by 5 bases, and 12 bases separated the two germline ends. Germline V lookup: CDR1 SGDLS, CDR2 YYNGEE. CDR3 region: CASSVGSYGDTQYF. CDR3 DNA: TGTGCCAGCAGCGTCGGGTCGTATGGAGATACGCAGTATTTT.

Turning to this clone: At the DNA level, this CDR3 is encoded by other sequences in the same sample as well. This sequence joins TRBV4-3 and TRBJ2-3; D is unclear. Looked up from germline, CDR1 is LGHNA and CDR2 is YSLEER. This CDR3 has 15 residues. V was cut by 0 bases and J by 1 base, with 8 bases left in between. The CDR3 region is CASSQDQVGTDTQYF. CDR3 nucleotides: TGCGCCAGCAGCCAAGATCAAGTGGGCACAGATACGCAGTATTTT.

The chain employs TRBV7-2 and TRBJ2-4, with D perhaps TRBD2 (6 bases). The CDR3 is 14 amino acids. V lost 3 bases and J 6 bases, leaving 12 bases between the germline ends. Germline CDR1 SGHTA, CDR2 FQGNSA. The CDR3 DNA sequence: TGTGCCAGCAGCTTTAACCCGGAGGGAAACATTCAGTACTTC. It encodes CASSFNPEGNIQYF.

The rearrangement links TRBV5-4 to TRBJ2-2; TRBD1 agrees at 9 bases. J lost 3 bases, V lost 3 bases, and 9 bases had no gene match. Germline CDR1 SGHNT, CDR2 YYREEE (reference sequence). This CDR3 region has 17 residues. CDR3 region: CASSSNAGTGYTGELFF. CDR3 in DNA: TGTGCCAGCAGCTCGAACGCCGGGACAGGGTACACCGGGGAGCTGTTTTTT.

A single count supports this clone. The V and J genes are TRBV6-1 and TRBJ2-5; a weak D match, TRBD2 (6 bases). The CDR3 extends over 15 amino acids. Germline CDR1 MNHNS, CDR2 SASEGT. V was shortened by 2 bases and J by 4 bases, with 14 bases between the two germline ends. The CDR3, as DNA: TGTGCCAGCAGTGAATTGGGGGGAGCGAGAGAGACCCAGTACTTC. It specifies CASSELGGARETQYF.

The genes are TRBV6-5 and TRBJ2-1, with D hard to call. The CDR3 has 13 residues. V dropped 6 bases and J dropped 4 bases, with 10 bases sitting between them. Germline CDR1 and CDR2: MNHEY and SVGAGI. CDR3 loop: CASSQGPYNEQFF. Here the CDR3 DNA reads TGTGCCAGCAGCCAAGGACCATACAATGAGCAGTTCTTC.

V gene TRBV10-3 combines with J gene TRBJ2-2; D is unresolved. The CDR3 has 14 amino acids. Germline V lookup: CDR1 ENHRY, CDR2 SYGVKD. V dropped 4 bases and J dropped 1 base, with 7 bases sitting between them. CDR3 in amino acids: CAISVRKNTGELFF. The CDR3 DNA is TGTGCCATCAGTGTCCGGAAGAACACCGGGGAGCTGTTTTTT.